The rows below give T cell receptor beta chains drawn from one sample of a study of cytomegalovirus exposure and HLA in healthy donors. TCRdb's copy holds only in-frame clones and misses some; the assay was immunoSEQ multiplex PCR. The profile shows about 77,000 clones, approximately 80% of them singletons. The sample comprised PBMCs. The receptors stem from a man aged 35 to 55 in good health and CMV-seronegative. CDR3s include the opening cysteine and the closing phenylalanine or tryptophan. Expanded clones get a size class; other rows say once, few or many, or leave the size out.

clone size	V gene	J gene	CDR3 protein
NA	TRBV4-2	TRBJ1-4	CASSQDGGAEKLFF
NA	TRBV7-2	TRBJ1-5	CASSGTGSNQPQHF
few	TRBV5-4	TRBJ1-1	CASSFQAPNTEAFF
NA	TRBV7-2	TRBJ1-1	CASSLGQGNTEAFF
NA	TRBV29-1	TRBJ1-2	CSVEQDYGYTF
NA	TRBV6-1	TRBJ2-7	CARSASKGGHSYEQYF
NA	TRBV4-3	TRBJ1-4	CASSQRTVLDEKLFF
NA	TRBV4-3	TRBJ1-4	CASSLTPGREKLFF
few	TRBV6-1	TRBJ1-5	CASIQGLHSNQPQHF
NA	TRBV27	TRBJ2-5	CASSLGAAQETQYF
NA	TRBV6-6	TRBJ1-1	CASSRGTGTANTEAFF
NA	TRBV4-1	TRBJ1-2	CASSHYLDRVGGYTF
once	TRBV9	TRBJ2-1	CASSGGTSRSNEQFF
NA	TRBV2	TRBJ1-5	CASQDRAVQPQHF
NA	TRBV9	TRBJ2-2	CASGPGTGESGELFF
NA	TRBV4-3	TRBJ2-2	CASSQPGAATGELFF
NA	TRBV7-2	TRBJ2-5	CASRYGTVNQETQYF
NA	TRBV6-5	TRBJ1-4	CASSYQAPTGGEKLFF
NA	TRBV6-1	TRBJ1-1	CASSLDYTEAFF
NA	TRBV5-1	TRBJ2-7	CASSQSGTRSYEQYF
NA	TRBV29-1	TRBJ2-2	CSVGHSNTGELFF
NA	TRBV29-1	TRBJ2-7	CSVERAGPYEQYF
once	TRBV6-1	TRBJ2-7	CASSEHRGHEQYF
NA	TRBV11-2	TRBJ2-5	CASSSTLRSGGPWETQYF
NA	TRBV28	TRBJ2-7	CASSFGQVSSYEQYF
NA	TRBV7-9	TRBJ2-3	CASSSGTSGGGKDTQYF
NA	TRBV19	TRBJ2-2	CASSISRGMSHGELFF
NA	TRBV6-5	TRBJ1-4	CASSFSLATNEKLFF
NA	TRBV2	TRBJ2-3	CASSVFGGTDTQYF
NA	TRBV7-2	TRBJ2-3	CASSLASHTDTQYF
NA	TRBV6-5	TRBJ1-5	CASSWGGNQSQHF
NA	TRBV5-1	TRBJ2-7	CASSQQSRQYEQYF
NA	TRBV18	TRBJ2-7	CASSPGTGGPYEQYF
once	TRBV5-1	TRBJ1-4	CASTSGGGVHEKLFF
NA	TRBV19	TRBJ2-2	CASSSLRANTGELFF
once	TRBV7-9	TRBJ2-5	CASSSPWGEETQYF
NA	TRBV19	TRBJ2-1	CASSLSIDRHNEQFF
NA	TRBV7-3	TRBJ1-2	CASSSRAGDRYTF
NA	TRBV27	TRBJ2-7	CASSLTRLAGEQYF
NA	TRBV2	TRBJ2-6	CASSPGGPGANVLTF
NA	TRBV7-8	TRBJ1-1	CASRAVRGRGGMNTEAFF
NA	TRBV11-2	TRBJ2-3	CASSLTSGGPYTQYF
NA	TRBV11-1	TRBJ2-4	CASSSRLAGENIQYF
few	TRBV7-9	TRBJ1-4	CSSNPLSEKLFF
few	TRBV6-5	TRBJ1-3	CASRTTGSEGNTIYF
NA	TRBV19	TRBJ1-2	CASSWPRGYTF
NA	TRBV11-2	TRBJ2-7	CASSLVTGNEQYF
NA	TRBV19	TRBJ1-4	CASYGPREGTNEKLFF
NA	TRBV7-2	TRBJ1-5	CASSPTRGAEQPQHF
NA	TRBV2	TRBJ2-1	CASSEGGNEQFF